This TCR beta chain is drawn from a study of T cell responses to AZD1222 COVID-19 vaccine. Study context: Pooled together were second doses at about 4 or about 12 weeks. General study points: AZD1222 recipients seropositive at baseline numbered only 6 or 7. When two AZD1222 doses had been given, Spike-specific TCR breadth and depth rose. Possibly, clonal diversity was underestimated; donors were largely white British and included more females.

Sequencing used immunoSEQ multiplex PCR; TCRdb keeps in-frame clones, though not all of them. The table shows some 120,000 clones, with around 85% occurring only once. In regard to this clone: As yet, its antigen is unknown.

V shed 4 bases and J shed 5 bases, with 12 bases lying between them. Germline-derived CDR1 and CDR2 are SGHRS and YFSETQ. The CDR3 totals 13 residues. V usage is TRBV5-1 and J usage is TRBJ2-5; D is unresolved. Sequencing used peripheral blood, obtained on day 0 of AZD1222 vaccination. This clonotype was sampled from an adult in good health. CDR3 sequence reads: CASSTFSRETQYF. In nucleotides, the CDR3 is TGCGCCAGCAGCACCTTTAGCCGGGAGACCCAGTACTTC.